This T cell receptor (beta chain) was recovered during a study of T cell responses to AZD1222 COVID-19 vaccine. Study observations and caveats: Per reports, nearly half of all spike-specific TCRs target regions that are unmutated in variants. Elevations in Spike-specific TCR breadth and depth followed administration of two AZD1222 doses. Most donors were white British, females outnumbered males, and clonal diversity was possibly underestimated.

As regards this clone: Antigen specificity is unknown.

Sequencing used immunoSEQ multiplex PCR; TCRdb keeps in-frame clones, though not all of them. The sample contains about 47,000 clones, roughly 75% of which appear only once. Germline V gene sequence: CDR1 KGHDR, CDR2 SFDVKD. Trimming at V came to 9 bases and at J to 6 bases, leaving 7 bases not matched to a gene. CDR3 length equals 14 residues. J is TRBJ2-3 and V is TRBV24-1; 11 bases match TRBD2. This specimen was peripheral blood, taken 28 days after the second dose of the MenACWY control vaccine. The receptor was isolated from an adult who received the MenACWY meningococcal vaccine as a control. The CDR3 loop reads CATSSGGSLDTQYF. The CDR3 region has the DNA TGTGCCACCTCTAGCGGGGGGTCCCTCGATACGCAGTATTTT.